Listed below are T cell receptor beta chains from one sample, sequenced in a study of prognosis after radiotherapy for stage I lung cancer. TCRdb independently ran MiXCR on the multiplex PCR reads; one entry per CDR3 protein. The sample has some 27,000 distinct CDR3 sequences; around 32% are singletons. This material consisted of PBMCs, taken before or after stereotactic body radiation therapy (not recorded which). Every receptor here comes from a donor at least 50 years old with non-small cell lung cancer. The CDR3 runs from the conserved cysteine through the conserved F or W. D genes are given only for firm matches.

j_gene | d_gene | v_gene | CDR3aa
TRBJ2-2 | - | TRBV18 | CASSPAVEGELFF
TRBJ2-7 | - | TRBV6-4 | CASSYGGGTYEQYF
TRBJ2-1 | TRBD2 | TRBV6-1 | CASRQKGLEYNEQVF
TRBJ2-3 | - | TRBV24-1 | CATSDTTIGKVGDTQYF
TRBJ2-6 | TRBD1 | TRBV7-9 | CASSPLGGRDRRQGANVLTF
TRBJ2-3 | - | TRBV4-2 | CASSQINRELNTDTQYF
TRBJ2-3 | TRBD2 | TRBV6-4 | CASSEGRVGGPLDKKYF
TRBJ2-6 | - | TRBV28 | CASSLSDVTNVLTF
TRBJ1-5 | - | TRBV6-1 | CASRPLGGPEHF
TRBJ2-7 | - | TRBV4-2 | CASSPAGGFDEQYF
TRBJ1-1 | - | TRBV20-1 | CSARDPVGTGTEAFF
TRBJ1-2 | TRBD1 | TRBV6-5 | CASSIRDRGVRGYTF
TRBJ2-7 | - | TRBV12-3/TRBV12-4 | CASSLLGSREQYF
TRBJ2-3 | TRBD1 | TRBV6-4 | CASSERAGGEDTQYF
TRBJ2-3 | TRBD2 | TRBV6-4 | CASSDQRGDTQYF
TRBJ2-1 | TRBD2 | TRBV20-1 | CSATLGLAAAYNEQFF
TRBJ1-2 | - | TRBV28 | CTSKPAGLISNYGYTF
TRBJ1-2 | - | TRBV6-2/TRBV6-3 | CASRGGDGYTF
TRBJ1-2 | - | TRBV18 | CASSALQDSERYGYTF
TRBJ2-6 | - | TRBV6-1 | CASSEVAPNSGANVLTF
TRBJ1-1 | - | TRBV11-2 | CASSLETGGGRTEAFF
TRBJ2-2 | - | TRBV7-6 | CASRRVRTGELFF
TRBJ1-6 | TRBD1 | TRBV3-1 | CASSLGTGDNSPLHF
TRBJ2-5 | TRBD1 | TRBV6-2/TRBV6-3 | CASSYRTGALQETQYF
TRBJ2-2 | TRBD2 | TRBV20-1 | CSARGEAGGLNTGELFF
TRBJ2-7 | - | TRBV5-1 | CASSLDLNVLNYEQYF
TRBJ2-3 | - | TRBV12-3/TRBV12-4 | CASSLRDVVDTQYF
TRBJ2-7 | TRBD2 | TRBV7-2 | CASSPWTSGRDEQYF
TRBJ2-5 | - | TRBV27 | CASSLSGLETQYF
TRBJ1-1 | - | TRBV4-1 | CASSPSGGFEAFF
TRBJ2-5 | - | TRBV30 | CAWSLGDQETQYF
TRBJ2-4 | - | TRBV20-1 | CSASMVSIAKNIQYF
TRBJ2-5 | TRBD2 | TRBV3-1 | CASSPGTSGGGETQYF
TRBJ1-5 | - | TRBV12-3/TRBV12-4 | CASSLSAGSNQPQHF
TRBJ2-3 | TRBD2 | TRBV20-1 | CSARTPGTSSRTDTQYF
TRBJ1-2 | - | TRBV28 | CASGAASPPYGYTF
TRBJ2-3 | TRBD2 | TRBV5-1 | CASPGGGTDTQYF
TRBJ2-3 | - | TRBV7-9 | CASSLETDTQYF
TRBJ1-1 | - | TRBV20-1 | CSARRQLNTEAFF
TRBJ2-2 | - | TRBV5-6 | CASSLVGARTGELFF
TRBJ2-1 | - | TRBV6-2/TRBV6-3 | CASSESGIHEQFF
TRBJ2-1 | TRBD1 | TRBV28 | CASSLHGQGSGDHFF
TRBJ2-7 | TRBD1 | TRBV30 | CAWSQTGDEQYF
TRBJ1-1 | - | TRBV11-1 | CASSFAEGSSEAFF
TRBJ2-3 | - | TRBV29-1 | CSVGGGRGGDTQYF
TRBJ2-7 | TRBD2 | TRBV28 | CASSLRWEGFMIGSF
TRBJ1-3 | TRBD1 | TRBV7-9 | CESSKDRAGNTIYF
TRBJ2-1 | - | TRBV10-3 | CAISEQTEDEQFF
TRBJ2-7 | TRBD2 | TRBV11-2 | CASSRRLAGGYEQYF
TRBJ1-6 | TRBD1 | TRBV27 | CASSSHGAGGNSPLHF
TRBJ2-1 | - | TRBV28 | CASSGASSYNEQFF
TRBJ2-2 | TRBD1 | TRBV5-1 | CASSRQGRAGELFF
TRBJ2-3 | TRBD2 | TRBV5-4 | CASSSGTSRTDTQYF
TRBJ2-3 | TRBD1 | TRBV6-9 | CASSLTGGHTATQYF
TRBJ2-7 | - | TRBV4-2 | CASSQEFHYEQYF
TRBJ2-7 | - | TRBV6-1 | CAHRGAYEQYF
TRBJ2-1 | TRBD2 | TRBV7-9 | CASSLGASGSNEQFF
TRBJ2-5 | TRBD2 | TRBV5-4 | CASSPPAGGRETQYF
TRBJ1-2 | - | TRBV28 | CASSLGGNFDYGYTF
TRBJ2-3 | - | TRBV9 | CASSVLGAGTDTQYF